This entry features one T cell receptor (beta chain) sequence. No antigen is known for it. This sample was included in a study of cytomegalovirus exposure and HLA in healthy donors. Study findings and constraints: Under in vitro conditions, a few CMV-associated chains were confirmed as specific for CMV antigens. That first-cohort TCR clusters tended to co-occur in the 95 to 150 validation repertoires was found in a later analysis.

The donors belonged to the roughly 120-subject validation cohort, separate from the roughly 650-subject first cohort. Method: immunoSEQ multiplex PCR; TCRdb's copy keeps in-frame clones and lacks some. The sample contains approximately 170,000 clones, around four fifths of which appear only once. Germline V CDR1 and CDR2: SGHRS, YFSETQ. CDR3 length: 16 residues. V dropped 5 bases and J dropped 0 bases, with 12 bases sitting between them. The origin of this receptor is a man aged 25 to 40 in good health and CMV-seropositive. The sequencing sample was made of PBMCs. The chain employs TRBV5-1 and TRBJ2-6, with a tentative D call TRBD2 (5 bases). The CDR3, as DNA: TGCGCCAGCAGGGGCGGGCAAAACTCTGGGGCCAACGTCCTGACTTTC. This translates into CASRGGQNSGANVLTF.